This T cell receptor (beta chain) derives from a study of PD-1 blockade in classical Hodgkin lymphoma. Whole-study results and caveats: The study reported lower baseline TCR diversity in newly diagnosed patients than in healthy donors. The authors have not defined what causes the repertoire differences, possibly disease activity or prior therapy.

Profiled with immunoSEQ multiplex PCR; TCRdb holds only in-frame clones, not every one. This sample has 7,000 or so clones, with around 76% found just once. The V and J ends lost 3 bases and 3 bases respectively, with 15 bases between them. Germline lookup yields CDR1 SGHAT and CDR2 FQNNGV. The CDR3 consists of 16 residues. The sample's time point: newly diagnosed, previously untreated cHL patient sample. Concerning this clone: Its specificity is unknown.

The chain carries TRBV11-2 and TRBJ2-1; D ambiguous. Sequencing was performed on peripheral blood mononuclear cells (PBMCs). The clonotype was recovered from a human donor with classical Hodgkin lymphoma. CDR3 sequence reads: CASSFSETPYYNEQFF. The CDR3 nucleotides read TGTGCCAGCAGCTTCAGTGAGACACCTTACTACAATGAGCAGTTCTTC.